This T cell receptor beta chain was sequenced for a study of low-dose radiotherapy and immunotherapy resistance in tumors. Across the study: Both drugs were delivered intravenously to patients (nivolumab 240 mg every two weeks and ipilimumab 1 mg/kg every six weeks).

Covering alpha and beta chains, TRAV- and TRBV-specific primers were used for the first-strand cDNA. TCR amplification involved about 19 PCR cycles with a constant-region primer and V-primer adapter. mRNA isolates were amplified via in vitro transcription. One entry per CDR3 protein, called by TCRdb with MiXCR from the reads. Of over 70,000 distinct CDR3 sequences listed, around 29% were seen once; the top ten hold roughly 11%. As for time point: before trial treatment. The table lists this clonotype with many counts. The germline CDR1 and CDR2 sequences are SGHTA and FQGNSA. CDR3 length: 13 residues. V trimming: 3 bases; J trimming: 7 bases; junction bases outside the gene matches: 3.

This sequence was found in a female donor with ovarian cancer. The chain joins TRBV7-2 to TRBJ1-2, with TRBD1 matching 9 bases. Here the sequenced sample was PBMCs, taken before treatment. The chain's CDR3 is CASSFRTGVGYTF. The CDR3 DNA reads as TGTGCCAGCAGCTTCAGGACAGGGGTTGGCTACACCTTC. The whole variable domain, remainder taken from reference TRBV7-2 and TRBJ1-2, is GAGVSQSPSNKVTEKGKDVELRCDPISGHTALYWYRQSLGQGLEFLIYFQGNSAPDKSGLPSDRFSAERTGGSVSTLTIQRTQQEDSAVYLCASSFRTGVGYTFGSGTRLTVV.